The 2 T cell receptor beta chains in this list originate from one sample, sequenced in a study of blood T cell repertoires in COVID-19. The repertoire was sequenced with immunoSEQ multiplex PCR; TCRdb's copy has only in-frame clones and lacks some. The data contain about 52,000 clones, under 90% of them singletons. Sequencing input: peripheral blood. All receptors come from a man at least 80 years old with active or convalescent COVID-19.

This clone was seen only a few times. This chain connects TRBV7-2 to TRBJ2-7, with 10 bases matching TRBD2. CDR1 and CDR2 (germline): SGHTA, FQGNSA. V dropped 5 bases and J dropped 2; count of bases not matched to a gene: 3. The CDR3 runs to 14 residues. CDR3 DNA sequence: TGTGCCAGCAGCCCTAGCGGGGGTCCCTACGAGCAGTACTTC. Amino acids: CASSPSGGPYEQYF.

This clone was picked up one time. The chain is built from TRBV6-4 and TRBJ2-1; maybe TRBD1 (6 bases). Per the germline V gene, CDR1 is MRHNA and CDR2 is SNTAGT. This CDR3 has 17 amino acids. V was pared by 3 bases and J by 10 bases, with 25 bases between. DNA for the CDR3: TGTGCCAGCAGTGATCCCTCAGGGGCCCCTCGAGGAGTGGAGCAGTTCTTC. Protein product: CASSDPSGAPRGVEQFF.